These 17 T cell receptor beta chains came from one sample sequenced in a study of CD8+CD57+ T cells in acquired aplastic anemia. TCR beta VDJ and CDR3 profiles were obtained from a genomic DNA template. In TCRdb, the reads were re-called with MiXCR into one record per CDR3 protein. The table shows some 220,000 distinct CDR3 sequences, with approximately 35% occurring only once. The sample was sorted CD4+, CD8+, or CD8+CD57+ T cells (not recorded which) from PBMCs. Receptors were obtained from a human donor in good health, serving as a control.

This clonotype was recorded a few times. This rearrangement joins TRBV18 to TRBJ1-2; D call uncertain. The CDR3 is made up of 14 amino acids. V was cut by 5 bases and J by 6 bases, with 16 bases left in between. The V gene's germline CDR1 is KGHSH and CDR2 LQKENI. The CDR3 bases are TGTGCCAGCTCAACATCTAGGGATATGGATGGCTACACCTTC. This translates into CASSTSRDMDGYTF.

There are a few counts of this clonotype. The gene calls are TRBV5-1 and TRBJ2-2; D might be TRBD1 (5 bases). The germline V gene encodes CDR1 SGHRS and CDR2 YFSETQ. Trimming removed 0 bases at V and 9 bases at J, with 15 bases between. The CDR3 spans 15 residues. CDR3 sequence reads: CASSLEKGSIRELFF. The CDR3 DNA reads as TGCGCCAGCAGCTTGGAGAAGGGGTCTATCCGGGAGCTGTTTTTT.

The gene calls are TRBV7-3 and TRBJ1-2; no clear D gene. This CDR3 has 13 amino acids. The ends were cut back, 5 bases at V and 8 bases at J, with 15 bases in the middle. In germline, CDR1 is SGHTA, CDR2 FQGTGA. CDR3 loop: CASSAGSLGGYTF. In DNA form, the CDR3 reads TGTGCCAGCAGCGCGGGAAGTTTGGGAGGCTACACCTTC. The variable domain in full, completed from reference TRBV7-3 and TRBJ1-2, reads GAGVSQTPSNKVTEKGKYVELRCDPISGHTALYWYRQSLGQGPEFLIYFQGTGAADDSGLPNDRFFAVRPEGSVSTLKIQRTERGDSAVYLCASSAGSLGGYTFGSGTRLTVV.

This clonotype was seen more than once but under ten times. A much larger clonotype is one base distant, so this may be a read error. The CDR3 protein is CASSRAATGNTIYF. As DNA, the CDR3 is TGTGCCAGCAGTCGGGCAGCAACTGGAAACACCATATATTTT. The chain combines TRBV2 with TRBJ1-3; D is unresolved. V was trimmed by 5 bases and J by 2 bases, leaving 10 bases between them. CDR3 length equals 14 residues. In germline, CDR1 is SNHLY, CDR2 FYNNEI.

This clonotype was detected many times. The J gene is TRBJ1-5, the V gene TRBV7-9, with D perhaps matching TRBD1 (6 bases). The CDR3 has 19 amino acids. Trimming cost V 5 bases and J 0 bases, with 23 bases left between them. Germline V CDR1 and CDR2: SEHNR, FQNEAQ (reference sequence). This CDR3 is CASSVGGLRQGTSNQPQHF. The CDR3, as DNA: TGTGCCAGCAGCGTAGGCGGTCTTCGGCAGGGGACTAGCAATCAGCCCCAGCATTTT.

The chain joins TRBV15 to TRBJ2-1; 9 bases are shared with TRBD2. The CDR3 is made up of 15 amino acids. V dropped 1 base and J dropped 8; count of bases not matched to a gene: 6. Germline lookup yields CDR1 LNHNV and CDR2 YYDKDF (reference sequence). The CDR3 protein is CATSRGLAGLDEQFF. For the CDR3, the DNA is TGTGCCACCAGCAGAGGGCTAGCGGGACTTGATGAGCAGTTCTTC.

The chain links TRBV9 to TRBJ2-6; tentative D call: TRBD2 (7 bases). Trimming took 2 bases from V and 2 from J, leaving 26 bases between them. Germline loops: CDR1 SGDLS, CDR2 YYNGEE. There are 21 residues in the CDR3. CDR3 amino acids: CASSVNRAPGGLEAGANVLTF. In DNA, the CDR3 is TGTGCCAGCAGCGTCAATCGCGCCCCCGGGGGGCTCGAGGCTGGGGCCAACGTCCTGACTTTC.

At least ten counts were recorded for this clonotype. The V and J genes are TRBV5-1 and TRBJ1-6; D is possibly TRBD1 (5 bases). V was cut by 0 bases and J by 2 bases, with 6 bases left in between. The CDR3 contains 15 residues. The V gene's germline CDR1 is SGHRS and CDR2 YFSETQ. CDR3 coding DNA: TGCGCCAGCAGCTTGGAAGGGGCCTATAATTCACCCCTCCACTTT. Translation gives CASSLEGAYNSPLHF.

This clonotype appeared many times. The V call is TRBV15, the J call TRBJ2-1; D possibly uses TRBD1 or TRBD2 (5 bases each). Germline V gene data show CDR1 as LNHNV and CDR2 as YYDKDF (reference sequence). Trimming shortened V by 3 bases and J by 6 bases, and 9 bases separated the two germline ends. The CDR3 loop spans 13 amino acids. The CDR3, as DNA: TGTGCCACCAGCAGGGGGACGGGCAATGAGCAGTTCTTC. Translating gives CATSRGTGNEQFF.

The chain combines TRBV11-1 with TRBJ2-7, with 12 nucleotides matching TRBD2. In germline, CDR1 is SGHAT, CDR2 FQDESV (reference sequence). Unmatched junction bases numbered 15, after V lost 6 bases and J lost 6 bases. The CDR3 contains 17 residues. The CDR3, as DNA: TGTGCCAGCAGTGAGAGCAGACTAGCGGGAGTCGGAGGCGAGCAGTACGTC. It specifies CASSESRLAGVGGEQYV.

This clonotype was recorded at least ten times. The chain couples TRBV2 to TRBJ1-3; D remains ambiguous. The CDR3 totals 16 residues. Germline V gene data show CDR1 as SNHLY and CDR2 as FYNNEI. Trimming stripped 1 base from V and 0 bases from J, with 10 bases between. The CDR3 is CASSEDAAISGNTIYF. DNA for the CDR3: TGTGCCAGCAGTGAAGATGCAGCCATCTCTGGAAACACCATATATTTT.

To note about this clonotype: One base away lies a much larger clone, so this may be a sequencing read error. The V and J genes are TRBV2 and TRBJ1-6, with no clear D. The germline V gene has CDR1 SNHLY and CDR2 FYNNEI. There are 15 residues in the CDR3. V lost 8 bases, J lost 0 bases, and 11 bases lay in between. The CDR3 nucleotides are TGTGCCAGCGGTTCGGCCGTCTCCTATAATTCACCCCTCCACTTT. Its protein product is CASGSAVSYNSPLHF.

This clonotype has more than one count but fewer than ten. V usage is TRBV11-2 and J usage is TRBJ2-5, with TRBD2 matching over 13 bases. Losses at the gene ends were 5 bases for V and 5 bases for J; bases not matched to a gene: 20. CDR3 length equals 20 residues. The germline V gene has CDR1 SGHAT and CDR2 FQNNGV. The CDR3 reads CASSPYSPGLTSGRTETQYF. CDR3 nucleotides: TGTGCCAGCAGCCCGTACTCGCCAGGGCTGACTAGCGGGAGGACGGAGACCCAGTACTTC.

The chain carries TRBV29-1 and TRBJ2-7; 11 nucleotides match TRBD2. Germline V lookup: CDR1 SQVTM, CDR2 ANQGSEA. The junction had 10 bases not matched to a gene; V was cut back by 8 bases and J by 7 bases. The CDR3 is made up of 13 amino acids. The CDR3 loop is CSLVKLAGDEQYF. The CDR3 DNA follows: TGCAGCTTGGTAAAACTAGCGGGAGATGAGCAGTACTTC.

This clonotype showed up many times. The chain carries TRBV7-9 and TRBJ1-6; possible D gene TRBD1, 5 bases. Germline CDR1 is SEHNR and CDR2 is FQNEAQ (reference sequence). The CDR3 is 15 amino acids. V lost 5 bases to trimming and J lost 6 bases, with 14 bases between them. The CDR3 protein is CASSPTRGFNSPLHF. CDR3 DNA sequence: TGTGCCAGCAGCCCGACCCGGGGGTTTAATTCACCCCTCCACTTT.

J is TRBJ2-5 and V is TRBV25-1, with D uncertain. V was shortened by 8 bases and J by 4 bases, with 17 bases between the two germline ends. CDR1 is MGHDK and CDR2 is SYGVNS in the germline V gene. The CDR3 spans 14 residues. The CDR3 DNA reads as TGTGCCAGCTCCGACGTGAGAGCGAGAGAGACCCAGTACTTC. This translates into CASSDVRARETQYF.

This chain connects TRBV2 to TRBJ2-5, with 8 nucleotides matching TRBD1. The CDR3 sequence is 12 residues long. CDR1 is SNHLY and CDR2 is FYNNEI in the germline V gene. V lost 6 bases to trimming and J lost 7 bases; unmatched junction nucleotides: 4. The CDR3 sequence is CASSGQGSTQYF. CDR3 DNA sequence: TGTGCCAGCAGCGGACAGGGTTCGACCCAGTACTTC.